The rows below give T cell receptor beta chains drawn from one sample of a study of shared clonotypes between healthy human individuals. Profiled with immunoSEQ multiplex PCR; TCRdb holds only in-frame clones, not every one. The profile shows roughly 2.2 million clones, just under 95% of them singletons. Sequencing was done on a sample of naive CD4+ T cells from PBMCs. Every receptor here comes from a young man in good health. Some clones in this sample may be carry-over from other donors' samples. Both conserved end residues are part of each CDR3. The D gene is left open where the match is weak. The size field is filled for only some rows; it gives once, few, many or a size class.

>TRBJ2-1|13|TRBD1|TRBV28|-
TGTGCCAGCGGAACAGGGGGCCTCAATGAGCAGTTCTTC
CASGTGGLNEQFF
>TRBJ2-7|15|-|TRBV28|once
TGTGCCAGCACCGACCCCGGGGGGCCTTCCTACGAGCAGTACTTC
CASTDPGGPSYEQYF
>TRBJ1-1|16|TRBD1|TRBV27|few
TGTGCCAGCAGCCTAAGGACAGGTTTGAAGGGAACTGAAGCTTTCTTT
CASSLRTGLKGTEAFF
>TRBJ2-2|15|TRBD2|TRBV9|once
TGTGCCAGCAGCCTAAGAGCGGGAGACCCCGGGGAGCTGTTTTTT
CASSLRAGDPGELFF
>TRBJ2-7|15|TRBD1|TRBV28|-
TGTGCCAGCAGTTTTCCAGGGGGCTTTTTGGGCGAGCAGTACTTC
CASSFPGGFLGEQYF
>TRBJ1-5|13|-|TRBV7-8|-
TGTGCCAGCAGCTTAGACAGGGTTCGGCCCCAGCATTTT
CASSLDRVRPQHF
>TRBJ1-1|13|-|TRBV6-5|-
TGTGCCAGCAGCCCAATACAGGGCACTGAAGCTTTCTTT
CASSPIQGTEAFF
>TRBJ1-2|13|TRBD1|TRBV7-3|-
TGTGCCAGCAGCGCAGGGGGTGGCTATGGCTACACCTTC
CASSAGGGYGYTF
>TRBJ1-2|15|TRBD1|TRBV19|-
TGTGCCAGTAGAGACGGGACAGCCGCTTCGTATGGCTACACCTTC
CASRDGTAASYGYTF
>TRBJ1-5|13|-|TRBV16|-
TGTGCCAGCAGCCAATCAAACTACCAGCCCCAGCATTTT
CASSQSNYQPQHF
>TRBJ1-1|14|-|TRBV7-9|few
TGTGCCAGCAGTCTGCCGGGAATTATCACTGAAGCTTTCTTT
CASSLPGIITEAFF
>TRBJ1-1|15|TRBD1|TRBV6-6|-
TGTGCCAGCAGCCGGACAGGGGGCTCGTTGGCTGAAGCTTTCTTT
CASSRTGGSLAEAFF
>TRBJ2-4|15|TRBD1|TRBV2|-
TGTGCCAGCAGTTTGCCGGGGACAGGCCCAAACATTCAGTACTTC
CASSLPGTGPNIQYF
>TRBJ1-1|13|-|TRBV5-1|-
TGCGCCAGCAGCTTTAGCAGTTTGACTGAAGCTTTCTTT
CASSFSSLTEAFF
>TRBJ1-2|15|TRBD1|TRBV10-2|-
TGCGCCAGCAGTGAAAGCGACAGGGGAATGAGTGGCTACACCTTC
CASSESDRGMSGYTF
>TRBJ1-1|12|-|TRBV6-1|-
TGTGCCAGCAACAGGCCCAACACTGAAGCTTTCTTT
CASNRPNTEAFF
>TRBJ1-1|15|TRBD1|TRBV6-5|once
TGTGCCAGCAGAACTCCAGGGGGTGCGAACACTGAAGCTTTCTTT
CASRTPGGANTEAFF
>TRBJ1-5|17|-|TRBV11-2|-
TGTGCCAGCAGCCCTAGTTGGGGGGGAAATAGCAATCAGCCCCAGCATTTT
CASSPSWGGNSNQPQHF
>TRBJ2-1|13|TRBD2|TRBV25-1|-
TGTGCCAGCAAGACTAGCGGATACAATGAGCAGTTCTTC
CASKTSGYNEQFF
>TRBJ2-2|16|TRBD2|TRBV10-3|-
TGTGCCAGCCGAAGGGGAGGGAGGGAAAACACCGGGGAGCTGTTTTTT
CASRRGGRENTGELFF
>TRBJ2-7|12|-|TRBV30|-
TGTGCCTGGAGTGTTAGGGGGTACGAGCAGTACTTC
CAWSVRGYEQYF
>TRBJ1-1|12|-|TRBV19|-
TGTGCCAGTAGTTCGCGGACAGCTGAAGCTTTCTTT
CASSSRTAEAFF
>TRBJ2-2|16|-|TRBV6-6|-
TGTGCCAGCAGTTCACGTCCCAGGGGCGGCACCGGGGAGCTGTTTTTT
CASSSRPRGGTGELFF
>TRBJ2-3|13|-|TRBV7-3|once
TGTGCCAGCAGCTTACGGCCAACAGATACGCAGTATTTT
CASSLRPTDTQYF
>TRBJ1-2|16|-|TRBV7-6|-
TGTGCCAGCAGCTTAACACCCCCGGGGCAGGGGAATGGCTACACCTTC
CASSLTPPGQGNGYTF
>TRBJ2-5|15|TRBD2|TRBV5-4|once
TGTGCCAGCAGCTTTGGCGGGACTACGGAAGAGACCCAGTACTTC
CASSFGGTTEETQYF
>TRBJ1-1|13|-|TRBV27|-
TGTGCCAGCAGTAAACAGGGTAGGGCTGAAGCTTTCTTT
CASSKQGRAEAFF
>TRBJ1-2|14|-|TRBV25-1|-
TGTGCCAGCACCCCGCAGGGTCAACTCTATGGCTACACCTTC
CASTPQGQLYGYTF
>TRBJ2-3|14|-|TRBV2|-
TGTGCCAGCAGTGAATCCCCTAGCACAGATACGCAGTATTTT
CASSESPSTDTQYF
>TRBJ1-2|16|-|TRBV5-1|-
TGCGCCAGCAGCTTTCGGACCGGGACACCTAACTATGGCTACACCTTC
CASSFRTGTPNYGYTF
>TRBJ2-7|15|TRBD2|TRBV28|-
TGTGCCAGCAGCCCGACTAGCGGGGGATTTTACGAGCAGTACTTC
CASSPTSGGFYEQYF
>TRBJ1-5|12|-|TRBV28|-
TGTGCCAGCAGTTATTCCCCCCCGGCCCAGCATTTT
CASSYSPPAQHF
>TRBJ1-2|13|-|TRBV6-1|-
TGTGCCAGCATAGGCGGGCAGGACTATGGCTACACCTTC
CASIGGQDYGYTF
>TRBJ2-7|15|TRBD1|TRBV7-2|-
TGTGCCAGCAGCCCCGAGGGGGCTAAATCCTACGAGCAGTACTTC
CASSPEGAKSYEQYF
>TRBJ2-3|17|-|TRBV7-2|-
TGTGCCAGCAGCTTAGTGATACCGGGAGCGGGCTCAGATACGCAGTATTTT
CASSLVIPGAGSDTQYF
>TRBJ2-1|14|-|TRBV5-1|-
TGCGCCAGCAGCTCCGGCGGGGCGAACAATGAGCAGTTCTTC
CASSSGGANNEQFF
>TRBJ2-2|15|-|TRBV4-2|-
TGTGCCAGCAGCCAAGTTAGCCAGGAGGCCGGGGAGCTGTTTTTT
CASSQVSQEAGELFF
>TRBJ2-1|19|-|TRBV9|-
TGTGCCAGCAGCCCCCAAGGGGGGTACGGAGGCCCATTCTACAATGAGCAGTTCTTC
CASSPQGGYGGPFYNEQFF
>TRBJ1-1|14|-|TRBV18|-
TGTGCCAGCTCACCAGGGCAGGTTGGAACTGAAGCTTTCTTT
CASSPGQVGTEAFF
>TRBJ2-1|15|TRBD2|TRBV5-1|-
TGCGCCAGCAGGCTAGCGGGAGACTCCTACAATGAGCAGTTCTTC
CASRLAGDSYNEQFF
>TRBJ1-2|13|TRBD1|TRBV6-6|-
TGTGCCAGCAGTTCAGGGACAGGGAGGGGCTACACCTTC
CASSSGTGRGYTF
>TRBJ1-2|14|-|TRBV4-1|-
TGCGCCAGCAGCCAAGAAGGCCCACTCCATGGCTACACCTTC
CASSQEGPLHGYTF
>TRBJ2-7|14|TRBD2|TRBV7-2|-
TGTGCCAGCAGCTTAGAAAGCGGGAGCTACGAGCAGTACTTC
CASSLESGSYEQYF
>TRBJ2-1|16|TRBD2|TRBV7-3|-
TGTGCCAGCAGCCTAGGGGCTAGCGGGAGACTGGATGAGCAGTTCTTC
CASSLGASGRLDEQFF
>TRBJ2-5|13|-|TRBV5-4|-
TGTGCCAGCAGCTTGCGGGGAGAAGAGACCCAGTACTTC
CASSLRGEETQYF
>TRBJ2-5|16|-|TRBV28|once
TGTGCCAGCAGTCCACCTAGGGACGGACACCAAGAGACCCAGTACTTC
CASSPPRDGHQETQYF
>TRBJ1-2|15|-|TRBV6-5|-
TGTGCCAGCAGAGACCCCGCCGGATGGGACTATGGCTACACCTTC
CASRDPAGWDYGYTF
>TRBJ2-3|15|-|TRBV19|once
TGTGCCAGTATGGGGACATCCTTTGGCACAGATACGCAGTATTTT
CASMGTSFGTDTQYF
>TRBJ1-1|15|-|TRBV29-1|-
TGCAGCGTTCTTCTCCCCCCGGCTACCAACACTGAAGCTTTCTTT
CSVLLPPATNTEAFF
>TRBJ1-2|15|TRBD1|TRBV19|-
TGTGCCAGTAGTAGTTCCGGGACAGGGGCCTATGGCTACACCTTC
CASSSSGTGAYGYTF
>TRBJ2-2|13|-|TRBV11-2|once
TGTGCCAGCAGCTTATTCGGGAACGGGGAGCTGTTTTTT
CASSLFGNGELFF
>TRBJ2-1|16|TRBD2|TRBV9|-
TGTGCCAGCAGCGTAGGTGGCGGGAGCTCCTACAATGAGCAGTTCTTC
CASSVGGGSSYNEQFF
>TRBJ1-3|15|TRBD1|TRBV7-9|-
TGTGCCAGCAGCGCAAACAGGGGCTCTGGAAACACCATATATTTT
CASSANRGSGNTIYF
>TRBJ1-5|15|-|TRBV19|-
TGTGCCAGTAGCAGACAGGTGTACGGCAATCAGCCCCAGCATTTT
CASSRQVYGNQPQHF
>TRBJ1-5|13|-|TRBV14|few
TGTGCCAGCAGCCAACAGGCGAATCAGCCCCAGCATTTT
CASSQQANQPQHF
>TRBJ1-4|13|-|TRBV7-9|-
TGTGCCAGCAACTTAGGAGACAATGAAAAACTGTTTTTT
CASNLGDNEKLFF
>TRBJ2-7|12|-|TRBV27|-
TGTGCCAGCAGTGAGGGCCCCTACGAGCAGTACTTC
CASSEGPYEQYF
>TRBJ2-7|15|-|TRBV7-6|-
TGTGCCAGCAGCACCGGTGGGGCCGACCCCCACGAGCAGTACTTC
CASSTGGADPHEQYF
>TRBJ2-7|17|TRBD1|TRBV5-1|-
TGCGCCAGCAGCTCCCGGGACAGGGGGCGCGGTATCTACGAGCAGTACTTC
CASSSRDRGRGIYEQYF